This TCR beta chain was sequenced for a study of T-cell memory formation after mild COVID-19 (dated by TCRdb to the early 2020s). For the wider study: TCR sequence clusters from the two donors were found to be largely donor specific. In two donors, T-cell clones that expanded and contracted after mild COVID-19 were followed by sequencing TCRalpha and TCRbeta repertoires longitudinally. The cohort was made up of two young adult volunteers, one female and one male, who were previously healthy.

These reads were obtained on an Illumina NovaSeq 6000. cDNA libraries for TCRalpha and TCRbeta were prepared by 5'RACE using constant-segment primers, with sample barcodes and unique molecular identifiers added. Trizol reagent was used to extract RNA from every sample. Amplification of the libraries took two PCR steps, and the second step added a second sample barcode plus Illumina TruSeq adapters. Sequencing of libraries was performed on an Illumina NovaSeq with 2 x 150 bp paired-end reads. In the authors' own workflow: The reads were demultiplexed and collapsed into UMI-guided consensus sequences using migec v1.2.7. Using mixcr v2.1.11, UMI consensuses were aligned to TRA and TRB V and J templates and then assembled into clonotypes. Clonotypes were classified as expanded or contracted when called significant by both edgeR and NoisET, with noise models trained on biological replicates. For edgeR calls, the cutoffs were a false discovery rate-adjusted p below 0.01 and a log2 fold-change threshold of 1. As an exploratory analysis of dynamics, PCA with hierarchical clustering was applied to max-normalized trajectories of the 1000 most abundant clonotypes. Separately sequenced CD4+ and CD8+ repertoires were used to assign the CD4 or CD8 phenotype of responding clones. TCRdb took the public reads, trimmed them with fastp at Q25, ran MiXCR for clone calling and kept in-frame beta chains. All rows with the same CDR3 protein become a single entry with the most common DNA and genes. The V and J calls were determined by TCRdb, not by the authors. The sample records over 350,000 distinct CDR3 sequences, more than 15% of which are singletons. The top ten clones comprise roughly 21% of the sample.

This clonotype has only a few counts. No cognate antigen has been identified for it. Per-base qualities were not stored, and no clone one base away is much larger. Ficoll-Paque density gradient centrifugation was the method used to isolate PBMCs. Points the paper makes about the study in general: SARS-CoV-2 specificity of the second-wave clones peaking on day 37 was not confirmed. Contracting CD4+ clones were found mainly in CM and EM memory subsets, while CD8+ clones were enriched in EMRA. Clones that contracted from day 15 to 85 showed balanced CD4/CD8 phenotypes, whereas a second wave of clones that expanded from day 15 to 37 leaned towards CD4+. Only a couple of mild cases were covered by the study, and larger cohorts that include severe cases with pre-infection samples were considered necessary. Some responding clones were found in pre-infection memory, which suggests that pre-existing cross-reactive memory T cells took part in the SARS-CoV-2 response.

The CDR3, cysteine through phenylalanine, is 16 amino acids long. CDR3 DNA is the only sequence kept; it has 48 bases, read in frame from the first base. V gives up 3 bases and J gives up 0 bases, and the segment between their germline ends measures 9 bases. From a lookup of the germline V gene, CDR1 and CDR2 are MDHEN and SYDVKM. This clonotype was sampled from a man younger than 35 who had mild COVID-19 (a few samples of this study predate the infection). The sample titles of this study are shuffled in the database, so cell type and time point are left out; the donor was told from shared clones. This receptor chain uses TRBV28 and TRBJ2-6; the D segment could be TRBD1, given 5 matching bases. Sequenced sample: PBMCs or a T cell subset sorted from them (not recorded which). The DNA is TGTGCCAGCAGTTTTCCCAGGGCCTCTGGGGCCAACGTCCTGACTTTC. It specifies CASSFPRASGANVLTF.